The next 25 T cell receptor beta chains were all read from a single sample in a study of T cell responses to AZD1222 COVID-19 vaccine. The method was immunoSEQ multiplex PCR; TCRdb's version includes in-frame clones alone and lacks a portion of them. The sample contains roughly 200,000 clones, approximately 89% of which appear only once. This sample comprised peripheral blood, obtained 28 days after the second AZD1222 dose. All receptors derive from an adult who received the AZD1222 COVID-19 vaccine.

The chain is built from TRBV18 and TRBJ2-7, with D unclear. V lost 1 base, J lost 3 bases, and 13 bases lay in between. The CDR3 has 15 amino acids. Germline V lookup: CDR1 KGHSH, CDR2 LQKENI. The CDR3 here is CASSPRTGPIYEQYF. In DNA, the CDR3 is TGTGCCAGCTCACCACGGACCGGGCCGATCTACGAGCAGTACTTC.

The chain couples TRBV2 to TRBJ2-1; 9 bases match TRBD1. V trimming: 3 bases; J trimming: 7 bases; junction bases outside the gene matches: 4. Germline values: CDR1 SNHLY, CDR2 FYNNEI. The CDR3 extends over 14 amino acids. The CDR3 loop is CASSDGTGKNEQFF. DNA for the CDR3: TGTGCCAGCAGTGATGGGACAGGGAAGAATGAGCAGTTCTTC.

The gene calls are TRBV3-1 (or the pseudogene TRBV3-2) and TRBJ2-2; weak D call: TRBD1 (6 bases). This CDR3 is built from 16 residues. The V and J ends lost 2 bases and 13 bases respectively, with 23 bases between them. Germline V gene sequence: CDR1 LGHDT, CDR2 YNNKEL (reference sequence). The CDR3 loop is CASSQKDRRGAAGLFF. CDR3 in DNA: TGTGCCAGCAGCCAAAAGGACAGAAGAGGGGCAGCAGGGCTGTTTTTT.

The chain joins TRBV7-9 to TRBJ1-1; D might be TRBD1 (5 bases). The CDR3 is made up of 10 amino acids. The germline CDR1 and CDR2 sequences are SEHNR and FQNEAQ (reference sequence). Trimming left V 8 bases short and J 10 bases short, with 11 bases between. In DNA, the CDR3 is TGTGCCAGCGGGGGACTGGGAGCTTTCTTT. The encoded protein is CASGGLGAFF.

This sequence joins TRBV4-1 and TRBJ1-5; unclear D gene. The germline V and J ends were trimmed by 1 base and 5 bases, with 9 bases remaining between them. Germline-derived CDR1 and CDR2 are MGHRA and YSYEKL. The CDR3 extends over 14 amino acids. CDR3 DNA sequence: TGCGCCAGCAGCCAAGGTGTCCAATATCAGCCCCAGCATTTT. This encodes CASSQGVQYQPQHF.

This clone was seen a handful of times. This chain links TRBV10-3 with TRBJ1-4; D not resolved. This CDR3 is built from 14 residues. Germline CDR1 and CDR2: ENHRY and SYGVKD. V was shortened by 0 bases and J by 8 bases, with 10 bases between the two germline ends. CDR3 loop: CAISESVQLEKLFF. In DNA, the CDR3 is TGTGCCATCAGTGAGTCTGTGCAGTTAGAAAAACTGTTTTTT.

The chain is built from TRBV6-5 and TRBJ2-3; D remains unclear. Germline V gene lookup returns CDR1 MNHEY and CDR2 SVGAGI. This CDR3 comprises 14 residues. Trimming took 7 bases from V and 6 from J, leaving 17 bases between them. The CDR3 is CASTLGTERDTQYF. Written as DNA, the CDR3 is TGTGCCAGCACCCTAGGAACGGAAAGGGATACGCAGTATTTT.

The V gene is TRBV18, the J gene TRBJ2-2, with D perhaps TRBD1 (6 bases). Germline V gene data show CDR1 as KGHSH and CDR2 as LQKENI. Trimming stripped 4 bases from V and 5 bases from J, with 14 bases between. The CDR3 consists of 15 residues. CDR3 residues: CASSRKGVQTGELFF. CDR3 bases: TGTGCCAGCTCACGGAAGGGGGTACAGACCGGGGAGCTGTTTTTT.

The chain employs TRBV5-4 and TRBJ1-6; no definite D call. The CDR3 length is 14 residues. Looked up from germline, CDR1 is SGHNT and CDR2 is YYREEE (reference sequence). V shed 2 bases and J shed 3 bases, with 6 bases lying between them. The CDR3 nucleotides read TGTGCCAGCAGCTTACTGGGCTATAATTCACCCCTCCACTTT. Its protein product is CASSLLGYNSPLHF.

The J gene is TRBJ1-6, the V gene TRBV5-6, with D hard to call. In germline, CDR1 is SGHDT, CDR2 YYEEEE. The CDR3 loop spans 14 amino acids. The V gene lost 2 bases and the J gene lost 9 bases, with 12 bases spanning the gap. The CDR3 DNA is TGTGCCAGCAGCTTACGCGGGTATGGTTCACCCCTCCACTTT. Protein sequence: CASSLRGYGSPLHF.

J is TRBJ2-1 and V is TRBV7-2, with D hard to call. Trimming took 5 bases from V and 4 from J, leaving 9 bases between them. The CDR3 is 13 residues long. Germline V gene sequence: CDR1 SGHTA, CDR2 FQGNSA. The CDR3 here is CASSPQMYNEQFF. The CDR3, as DNA: TGTGCCAGCAGCCCCCAGATGTACAATGAGCAGTTCTTC.

The chain employs TRBV7-9 and TRBJ1-6; TRBD1 matches at 9 bases. The length of the CDR3 is 14 residues. The V gene's germline CDR1 is SEHNR and CDR2 FQNEAQ (reference sequence). J lost 7 bases, V lost 5 bases, and 3 bases had no gene match. The CDR3 DNA reads as TGTGCCAGCAGCGAGACAGGGGGGAATTCACCCCTCCACTTT. This translates into CASSETGGNSPLHF.

The chain joins TRBV7-2 to TRBJ1-5; D ambiguous. V dropped 0 bases and J dropped 4 bases, with 4 bases sitting between them. Germline V gene lookup returns CDR1 SGHTA and CDR2 FQGNSA. The CDR3 is 13 amino acids. The CDR3 spells CASSLALNQPQHF. CDR3 in DNA: TGTGCCAGCAGCTTAGCCCTAAATCAGCCCCAGCATTTT.

This chain links TRBV5-4 with TRBJ1-2; the D gene is possibly TRBD1 (6 bases). CDR3 length: 14 amino acids. Per the germline V gene, CDR1 is SGHNT and CDR2 is YYREEE (reference sequence). Trimming removed 4 bases from V and 6 bases from J, with 16 bases in between. The CDR3 region has the DNA TGTGCCAGCAGCGAGCCGGGACAAAGCGATGGCTACACCTTC. Residues: CASSEPGQSDGYTF.

V gene TRBV5-4 combines with J gene TRBJ2-6; D remains unclear. The CDR3 spans 15 residues. Deletions cut 0 bases from V and 4 bases from J, with 8 bases between. Germline-derived CDR1 and CDR2 are SGHNT and YYREEE (reference sequence). CDR3 DNA: TGTGCCAGCAGCTTGGGCCTGACGGGGGCCAACGTCCTGACTTTC. It translates to CASSLGLTGANVLTF.

The chain recombines TRBV2 with TRBJ2-5, with D maybe TRBD1 (6 bases). The CDR3 length is 15 residues. V lost 7 bases and J lost 5, with 20 bases in between. CDR1 and CDR2 (germline): SNHLY, FYNNEI. CDR3 protein: CASNRVADGLETQYF. The CDR3 DNA reads TGTGCCAGCAACAGGGTAGCAGATGGGTTGGAGACCCAGTACTTC.

The table lists this clone with a few counts. This CDR3 reads CASGAGELNTEAFF. The CDR3 bases are TGTGCTAGTGGGGCTGGGGAATTGAACACTGAAGCTTTCTTT. The J gene is TRBJ1-1, the V gene TRBV12-5; D gene uncertain. This CDR3 is built from 14 residues. Looked up from germline, CDR1 is LGHNT and CDR2 is FRNRAP. With 6 bases removed from V and 0 bases from J, the gap between germline ends came to 11 bases.

CDR3 in DNA: TGTGCCAGTAGTCCGCGCAATTACAATGAGCAGTTCTTC. Encoded protein: CASSPRNYNEQFF. The chain links TRBV19 to TRBJ2-1, with D unclear. Germline V gene lookup returns CDR1 LNHDA and CDR2 SQIVND (reference sequence). The CDR3 covers 13 residues. V lost 5 bases and J 4 bases, leaving 9 bases between the germline ends.

The CDR3 bases are TGTGCCAGCAGTTTATGGGGGAATTGGTCGGGAACTGAAGCTTTCTTT. Translated: CASSLWGNWSGTEAFF. The chain has TRBV27 and TRBJ1-1; D perhaps matches TRBD1 (5 bases). V gave up 1 base and J gave up 5 bases, with 17 bases separating them. The length of the CDR3 is 16 residues. The V gene's germline CDR1 is MNHEY and CDR2 SMNVEV (reference sequence).

This chain links TRBV2 with TRBJ1-5; D is possibly TRBD1 (6 bases). This CDR3 region has 15 residues. V shed 6 bases and J shed 6 bases, with 18 bases lying between them. Germline V gives CDR1 SNHLY, CDR2 FYNNEI. The CDR3 sequence is CASRAESGESQPQHF. The CDR3, as DNA: TGTGCCAGCAGAGCGGAATCAGGGGAAAGTCAGCCCCAGCATTTT.

The chain recombines TRBV19 with TRBJ2-4; TRBD2 is a possible D gene (6 bases). Between the trimmed V and J ends, which lost 4 bases and 0 bases, there was a span of 19 bases. The CDR3 length is 18 residues. The germline V gene encodes CDR1 LNHDA and CDR2 SQIVND (reference sequence). The CDR3 is CASSTRGSGTLAKNIQYF. In nucleotides, the CDR3 is TGTGCCAGTAGTACGCGGGGCAGTGGGACGCTAGCCAAAAACATTCAGTACTTC. Variable domain in full (rest from reference TRBV19 and TRBJ2-4): DGGITQSPKYLFRKEGQNVTLSCEQNLNHDAMYWYRQDPGQGLRLIYYSQIVNDFQKGDIAEGYSVSREKKESFPLTVTSAQKNPTAFYLCASSTRGSGTLAKNIQYFGAGTRLSVL.

This clone has only one observation. This sequence joins TRBV19 and TRBJ2-7; 10 nucleotides line up with TRBD1. There are 14 residues in the CDR3. V was clipped by 5 bases and J by 3 bases; unmatched bases: 4. The germline gives CDR1 LNHDA, CDR2 SQIVND (reference sequence). The CDR3 DNA sequence: TGTGCCAGTAGTCTGACAGGGGGCATCTACGAGCAGTACTTC. Its translation: CASSLTGGIYEQYF.

The chain couples TRBV18 to TRBJ1-4, with unresolved D. The V end was cut by 3 bases, the J end by 7 bases, with 12 bases between. Germline V gene sequence: CDR1 KGHSH, CDR2 LQKENI. The CDR3 totals 14 residues. Here the CDR3 reads CASSPDQLGEKLFF. In DNA, the CDR3 is TGTGCCAGCTCACCGGACCAGCTAGGTGAAAAACTGTTTTTT. The complete variable domain, with remaining parts taken from reference TRBV18 and TRBJ1-4, reads NAGVMQNPRHLVRRRGQEARLRCSPMKGHSHVYWYRQLPEEGLKFMVYLQKENIIDESGMPKERFSAEFPKEGPSILRIQQVVRGDSAAYFCASSPDQLGEKLFFGSGTQLSVL.

The V gene is TRBV9, the J gene TRBJ1-4; a weak D match, TRBD1 (5 bases). Germline assignment: CDR1 SGDLS and CDR2 YYNGEE. V was clipped by 0 bases and J by 0 bases, with 15 bases between them. CDR3 length: 18 residues. The CDR3 sequence is CASSVGLLNRPTNEKLFF. The CDR3 nucleotides are TGTGCCAGCAGCGTAGGACTCTTGAACAGGCCAACTAATGAAAAACTGTTTTTT.

V gene TRBV3-1 (or the pseudogene TRBV3-2) combines with J gene TRBJ1-2; possible D gene TRBD1, 6 bases. Germline V CDR1 and CDR2: LGHDT, YNNKEL (reference sequence). The CDR3 is 15 residues long. The V end lost 2 bases, the J end lost 4 bases, and 14 bases lay between the germline ends. The CDR3 DNA reads TGTGCCAGCAGCCAAAATATACAGGGTCGCTATGGCTACACCTTC. It yields the protein CASSQNIQGRYGYTF.